This TCR beta chain was profiled in a study of tumor-infiltrating lymphocytes in oesophageal squamous cell carcinoma. One entry per CDR3 protein, called by TCRdb with MiXCR from the reads. Of more than 10,000 distinct CDR3 sequences listed, 50% to 65% were seen once; the top ten hold under 60%. In germline, CDR1 is MNHNS, CDR2 SASEGT. The ends were cut back, 6 bases at V and 5 bases at J, with 11 bases in the middle. The CDR3 consists of 13 residues. Sequencing was done on a sample of blood. This receptor was identified in a female donor with esophageal squamous cell carcinoma. The chain links TRBV6-1 to TRBJ2-1, with D tentatively TRBD1 (6 bases). CDR3 in DNA: TGTGCCAGCAGGTCACAGGGAGACAATGAGCAGTTCTTC. It yields the protein CASRSQGDNEQFF.